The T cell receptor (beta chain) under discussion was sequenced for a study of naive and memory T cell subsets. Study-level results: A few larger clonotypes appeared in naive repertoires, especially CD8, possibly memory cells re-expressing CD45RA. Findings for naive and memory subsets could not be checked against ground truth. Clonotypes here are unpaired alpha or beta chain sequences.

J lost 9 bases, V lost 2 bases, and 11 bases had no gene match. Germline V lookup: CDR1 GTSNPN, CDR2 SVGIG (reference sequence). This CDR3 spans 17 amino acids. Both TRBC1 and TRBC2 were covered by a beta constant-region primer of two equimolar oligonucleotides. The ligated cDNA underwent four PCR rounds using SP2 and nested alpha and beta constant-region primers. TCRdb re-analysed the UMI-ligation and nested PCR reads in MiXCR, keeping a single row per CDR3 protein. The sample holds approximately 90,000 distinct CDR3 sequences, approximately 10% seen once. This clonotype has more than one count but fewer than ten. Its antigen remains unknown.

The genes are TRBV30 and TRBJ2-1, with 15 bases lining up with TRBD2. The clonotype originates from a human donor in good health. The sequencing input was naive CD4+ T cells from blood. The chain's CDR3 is CAWSPSRTSGGAIEQFF. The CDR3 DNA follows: TGTGCCTGGAGTCCAAGTAGGACTAGCGGGGGGGCCATTGAGCAGTTCTTC.